The entry below describes one T cell receptor beta chain. Its antigen is not identified. TCRdb re-called the RT-PCR reads with MiXCR, one entry per CDR3 protein. The sample comprises some 500,000 distinct CDR3 sequences, 16% of which are singletons, and about 3% rests with the top ten. These data are taken from a study of response to subunit inactivated influenza vaccine. Study-wide points: The authors proposed limited new T cell recruitment per seasonal influenza vaccination.

The CDR3 has 15 amino acids. Unmatched junction bases numbered 6, after V lost 3 bases and J lost 6 bases. CDR1 is MGHDK, CDR2 SYGVNS, per germline. The receptor was derived from a man aged 50 to 75 who received an inactivated influenza vaccine. The material sequenced was CD4+ T cells sorted from PBMCs, taken around 25 months after vaccination. The chain employs TRBV25-1 and TRBJ2-2; 8 bases align to TRBD1. The DNA of the CDR3 is TGTGCCAGCAGTGAGCGGACAGGGAGTCCCGGGGAGCTGTTTTTT. It is translated as CASSERTGSPGELFF.